The 10 T cell receptor beta chains presented below share a single source sample, sequenced in a study of shared clonotypes between healthy human individuals. TCRdb's copy holds only in-frame clones and misses some; the assay was immunoSEQ multiplex PCR. The sample yields 1,500,000 or so clones, approximately 98.5% seen once. Sequenced material: naive CD4+ T cells sorted from blood. The subset was: CD45RA+ positively selected. The receptors shown here come from a young man in good health.

This clone occurred once. This chain connects TRBV14 to TRBJ1-3; no clear D gene. The CDR3 totals 17 residues. The V gene's germline CDR1 is SGHDN and CDR2 FVKESK. Trimming pared 4 bases from V and 0 bases from J, leaving 16 bases between. The CDR3 spells CASSPKGHVRSGNTIYF. The CDR3 DNA reads as TGTGCCAGCAGCCCTAAAGGTCATGTCCGCTCTGGAAACACCATATATTTT.

The table lists this clone with a count of one. Written as DNA, the CDR3 is TGTGCCAGCAGTGCAGGGGCTTCCGGGGAGCTGTTTTTT. It encodes CASSAGASGELFF. J is TRBJ2-2 and V is TRBV28; possible D gene TRBD1, 6 bases. The V end lost 5 bases, the J end lost 6 bases, and 10 bases lay between the germline ends. Per the germline V gene, CDR1 is MDHEN and CDR2 is SYDVKM. The CDR3 spans 13 residues.

The genes are TRBV29-1 and TRBJ2-7, with D perhaps TRBD2 (6 bases). The V end lost 5 bases, the J end lost 3 bases, and 20 bases lay between the germline ends. CDR1 and CDR2 (germline): SQVTM, ANQGSEA. The CDR3 is made up of 15 amino acids. The CDR3 reads CSVLMWVGGLYEQYF. CDR3 in DNA: TGCAGCGTTCTTATGTGGGTGGGAGGTCTCTACGAGCAGTACTTC.

In DNA, the CDR3 is TGTGCCAGCAGTTATGGACTAGTGCACAATGAGCAGTTCTTC. It yields the protein CASSYGLVHNEQFF. V is TRBV6-5 and J is TRBJ2-1; 7 bases map to TRBD2. V was clipped by 3 bases and J by 5 bases; unmatched bases: 4. The CDR3 extends over 14 amino acids. CDR1 MNHEY and CDR2 SVGAGI come from the germline V gene.

The rearrangement uses TRBV7-9 and TRBJ1-1, with D unresolved. The CDR3 totals 14 residues. V was trimmed by 1 base and J by 1 base, leaving 7 bases between them. Germline lookup yields CDR1 SEHNR and CDR2 FQNEAQ (reference sequence). The CDR3 region is CASSLVVRNTEAFF. The CDR3 nucleotides read TGTGCCAGCAGCTTAGTCGTTAGGAACACTGAAGCTTTCTTT.

V gene TRBV7-2 combines with J gene TRBJ1-5; D possibly corresponds to TRBD1 (6 bases). Trimming shortened V by 5 bases and J by 7 bases, and 18 bases separated the two germline ends. CDR1 is SGHTA and CDR2 is FQGNSA in the germline V gene. CDR3 size: 15 residues. CDR3 region: CASSRGAGGTQPQHF. DNA of the CDR3: TGTGCCAGCAGCCGGGGGGCCGGCGGGACCCAGCCCCAGCATTTT.

This chain joins TRBV2 and TRBJ2-7; 7 bases are shared with TRBD2. This CDR3 contains 14 residues. V lost 8 bases to trimming and J lost 4 bases; unmatched junction nucleotides: 11. The germline V gene encodes CDR1 SNHLY and CDR2 FYNNEI. This CDR3 reads CASRRTRSGYEQYF. The CDR3 coding sequence is TGTGCCAGCCGACGGACTAGGAGCGGTTACGAGCAGTACTTC.

The rearrangement joins TRBV2 to TRBJ2-1, with D unclear. There are 15 residues in the CDR3. V lost 3 bases to trimming and J lost 2 bases, with 11 bases between them. Per the germline V gene, CDR1 is SNHLY and CDR2 is FYNNEI. The CDR3 DNA reads TGTGCCAGCAGTGAGGGCCGCTCTCCCTACAATGAGCAGTTCTTC. Translated, it gives CASSEGRSPYNEQFF.

The chain is built from TRBV6-5 and TRBJ2-4; TRBD2 matches at 8 bases. The germline V gene has CDR1 MNHEY and CDR2 SVGAGI. J was trimmed by 9 bases and V by 7 bases; bases with no gene match: 8. This CDR3 contains 13 residues. This CDR3 is CASNPGGSVIQYF. As DNA, the CDR3 is TGTGCCAGCAACCCGGGAGGGTCGGTCATTCAGTACTTC.

This rearrangement joins TRBV7-2 to TRBJ1-2, with D possibly being TRBD1 (6 bases). The germline V and J ends were trimmed by 1 base and 6 bases, with 15 bases remaining between them. The CDR3 spans 15 residues. Germline lookup yields CDR1 SGHTA and CDR2 FQGNSA. This CDR3 is CASSLVVRGMHGYTF. The CDR3 nucleotides are TGTGCCAGCAGCTTAGTAGTCAGGGGTATGCATGGCTACACCTTC. Using reference TRBV7-2 and TRBJ1-2 for the parts outside the CDR3, the full variable domain is GAGVSQSPSNKVTEKGKDVELRCDPISGHTALYWYRQSLGQGLEFLIYFQGNSAPDKSGLPSDRFSAERTGGSVSTLTIQRTQQEDSAVYLCASSLVVRGMHGYTFGSGTRLTVV.